Presented here are 18 T cell receptor beta chains from one specimen sequenced in a study of control samples from healthy donors and cancer patients. The method was immunoSEQ multiplex PCR; TCRdb's version includes in-frame clones alone and lacks a portion of them. This sample carries some 120,000 clones, around 91% of them seen once, and the ten largest clones take approximately 1.1%. The sequenced material came from PBMCs. These TCRs come from a woman aged 45-65 years with colorectal cancer.

This clone has just a few counts. The chain employs TRBV9 and TRBJ1-6, with 9 bases that match TRBD1. The CDR3 is made up of 15 amino acids. Trimming removed 3 bases from V and 6 bases from J; junction bases left unmatched: 4. Per the germline V gene, CDR1 is SGDLS and CDR2 is YYNGEE. CDR3 nucleotides: TGTGCCAGCAGCGCCGGACAGGGGAGTAATTCACCCCTCCACTTT. Residues: CASSAGQGSNSPLHF.

The chain has TRBV12-3 or TRBV12-4 and TRBJ1-6, with a weak D call TRBD1 (5 bases). This CDR3 spans 12 amino acids. The V and J ends lost 6 bases and 8 bases respectively, with 8 bases between them. The CDR3 spells CASSREDSPLHF. The CDR3 region has the DNA TGTGCCAGCAGCAGGGAGGATTCACCCCTCCACTTT.

The chain links TRBV5-1 to TRBJ1-1; D not resolved. V was pared by 1 base and J by 3 bases, with 13 bases between. Per germline, CDR1 SGHRS and CDR2 YFSETQ. CDR3 length: 15 amino acids. The CDR3 reads CASSLRVPPDTEAFF. DNA for the CDR3: TGCGCCAGCAGCTTGAGAGTCCCGCCGGACACTGAAGCTTTCTTT. Supplemented by reference TRBV5-1 and TRBJ1-1, the full variable domain reads KAGVTQTPRYLIKTRGQQVTLSCSPISGHRSVSWYQQTPGQGLQFLFEYFSETQRNKGNFPGRFSGRQFSNSRSEMNVSTLELGDSALYLCASSLRVPPDTEAFFGQGTRLTVV.

The chain combines TRBV13 with TRBJ1-1; a possible D gene is TRBD1 (5 bases). V was shortened by 7 bases and J by 10 bases, with 13 bases between the two germline ends. This CDR3 spans 11 amino acids. Germline V lookup: CDR1 PRHDT, CDR2 FYEKMQ (reference sequence). CDR3 sequence reads: CASTLGGVAFF. The CDR3 DNA sequence: TGTGCCAGCACCTTGGGGGGAGTAGCTTTCTTT. The entire variable domain, with the rest obtained from reference TRBV13 and TRBJ1-1, is as follows: AAGVIQSPRHLIKEKRETATLKCYPIPRHDTVYWYQQGPGQDPQFLISFYEKMQSDKGSIPDRFSAQQFSDYHSELNMSSLELGDSALYFCASTLGGVAFFGQGTRLTVV.

J is TRBJ2-6 and V is TRBV12-5; TRBD1 aligns across 9 bases. J was trimmed by 2 bases and V by 6 bases; bases with no gene match: 14. The CDR3 is 19 amino acids. Germline CDR1 and CDR2: LGHNT and FRNRAP. As DNA, the CDR3 is TGTGCTAGTGGGCAAGGACAGGGGAGGCTGTTCGCTGGGGCCAACGTCCTGACTTTC. Translating it yields CASGQGQGRLFAGANVLTF.

The V gene is TRBV28, the J gene TRBJ2-7; D might be TRBD1 or TRBD2, each matching 6 bases. The CDR3 has 18 residues. CDR1 is MDHEN, CDR2 SYDVKM, per germline. Trimming stripped 2 bases from V and 5 bases from J, with 25 bases between. CDR3 DNA sequence: TGTGCCAGCAGTTTACTCACAGGAGGGGGGCAGGAGAAAAACGAGCAGTACTTC. Protein: CASSLLTGGGQEKNEQYF.

V gene TRBV11-1 combines with J gene TRBJ2-5; tentatively, D is TRBD2 (6 bases). Germline CDR1 and CDR2: SGHAT and FQDESV (reference sequence). Trimming removed 4 bases at V and 7 bases at J, with 10 bases between. The CDR3 has 12 amino acids. Written as DNA, the CDR3 is TGTGCCAGCAGCTCGGGACTCGGGACCCAGTACTTC. Translating it yields CASSSGLGTQYF. Full variable domain (outside the CDR3, taken from reference TRBV11-1 and TRBJ2-5): EAEVAQSPRYKITEKSQAVAFWCDPISGHATLYWYRQILGQGPELLVQFQDESVVDDSQLPKDRFSAERLKGVDSTLKIQPAELGDSAMYLCASSSGLGTQYFGPGTRLLVL.

The V gene is TRBV19, the J gene TRBJ2-2; D may be TRBD2 (5 bases). Trimming took off 5 bases at V and 7 bases at J, with 11 bases between the two ends. The CDR3 spans 13 residues. In germline, CDR1 is LNHDA, CDR2 SQIVND (reference sequence). The CDR3 region is CASSQERVGELFF. CDR3 coding DNA: TGTGCCAGTAGTCAAGAGAGGGTCGGGGAGCTGTTTTTT.

The chain recombines TRBV30 with TRBJ2-5; D is possibly TRBD2 (5 bases). Trimming stripped 1 base from V and 0 bases from J, with 6 bases between. Per the germline V gene, CDR1 is GTSNPN and CDR2 is SVGIG (reference sequence). The CDR3 has 13 residues. The DNA of the CDR3 is TGTGCCTGGAGTGAAGCGGACCAAGAGACCCAGTACTTC. This sequence encodes CAWSEADQETQYF.

The J gene is TRBJ2-7, the V gene TRBV6-5, with a tentative D call TRBD1 (5 bases). V shed 0 bases and J shed 3 bases, with 6 bases lying between them. This CDR3 has 13 amino acids. The germline CDR1 and CDR2 sequences are MNHEY and SVGAGI. The CDR3 loop is CASSYSRGYEQYF. Here the CDR3 DNA reads TGTGCCAGCAGTTACTCAAGGGGCTACGAGCAGTACTTC.

The rearrangement joins TRBV9 to TRBJ1-2; 8 nucleotides line up with TRBD1. The CDR3 is made up of 17 amino acids. Trimming removed 2 bases from V and 0 bases from J; junction bases left unmatched: 9. Germline values: CDR1 SGDLS, CDR2 YYNGEE. CDR3 coding DNA: TGTGCCAGCAGCGTCTCGGGACAGGCAGAAACTAACTATGGCTACACCTTC. Translated, it gives CASSVSGQAETNYGYTF.

This rearrangement joins TRBV19 to TRBJ1-6; D is uncertain. The germline V gene encodes CDR1 LNHDA and CDR2 SQIVND (reference sequence). The V end was cut by 5 bases, the J end by 9 bases, with 14 bases between. This CDR3 comprises 14 residues. CDR3 nucleotides: TGTGCCAGTAGTTCCGGAGGAGCACCTTCACCCCTCCACTTT. This translates into CASSSGGAPSPLHF.

The chain carries TRBV5-1 and TRBJ2-5; possible D gene TRBD2, 6 bases. Trimming took off 1 base at V and 2 bases at J, with 12 bases between the two ends. The CDR3 runs to 15 residues. Looked up from germline, CDR1 is SGHRS and CDR2 is YFSETQ. The CDR3 spells CASSLMGGFQETQYF. The CDR3 DNA reads as TGCGCCAGCAGCTTGATGGGGGGATTTCAAGAGACCCAGTACTTC.

This rearrangement joins TRBV18 to TRBJ2-7, with 11 bases aligning to TRBD1. The germline CDR1 and CDR2 sequences are KGHSH and LQKENI. The V and J ends lost 8 bases and 2 bases, in that order; junction bases with no gene match: 5. The CDR3 has 14 residues. CDR3 DNA sequence: TGTGCCAGCCAGAGGGACAGGGGGGCCTACGAGCAGTACTTC. As protein: CASQRDRGAYEQYF.

This clone was seen a single time. V and J are TRBV27 and TRBJ2-7; 8 nucleotides line up with TRBD1. The germline CDR1 and CDR2 sequences are MNHEY and SMNVEV (reference sequence). The CDR3 length is 13 residues. V lost 6 bases and J lost 6; bases outside the gene matches: 7. Here the CDR3 reads CASSSDRAGEQYF. The CDR3, as DNA: TGTGCCAGCAGCTCGGACAGGGCCGGCGAGCAGTACTTC.

This rearrangement joins TRBV10-3 to TRBJ1-2; D is uncertain. The germline V gene encodes CDR1 ENHRY and CDR2 SYGVKD. There are 13 residues in the CDR3. V was pared by 5 bases and J by 2 bases, with 9 bases between. The CDR3 nucleotides are TGTGCCATCAGTCCGGATCCAAACTATGGCTACACCTTC. Translated, it gives CAISPDPNYGYTF.

The rearrangement joins TRBV28 to TRBJ1-5, with D perhaps TRBD1 (5 bases). Germline CDR1 reads MDHEN; CDR2 reads SYDVKM. The CDR3 covers 15 residues. V was cut by 6 bases and J by 3 bases, with 15 bases left in between. CDR3 sequence: CASSDQGRNNQPQHF. DNA of the CDR3: TGTGCCAGCAGCGATCAGGGTCGGAACAATCAGCCCCAGCATTTT.

This sequence joins TRBV10-1 and TRBJ2-5, with D possibly being TRBD1 or TRBD2 (6 bases each). The V and J ends lost 2 bases and 5 bases respectively, with 9 bases between them. In germline, CDR1 is WNHNN, CDR2 SYGVQD (reference sequence). The CDR3 covers 13 residues. CDR3 in DNA: TGCGCCAGCAGTGAGCGGGGGCTGGAGACCCAGTACTTC. It yields the protein CASSERGLETQYF.